This is a list of T cell receptor beta chains from one sample in a study of graft-versus-host responses after intestinal transplantation. Sequencing was performed with immunoSEQ multiplex PCR; in TCRdb, only in-frame clones are kept and a portion is missing. The sample lists under 20,000 clones; about nine tenths were seen once. Sequenced here: bone marrow, sampled approximately 120 days after transplant. These receptor sequences come from a human patient who received an intestinal transplant, so some T cells may come from the graft donor. Each CDR3 is given with its conserved first and last residue. D genes are given only for firm matches. Size is omitted from some rows. Given values are once, few, many or a class for expanded clones.

once,-,TRBJ1-1,TRBV5-1,TGCGCCAGCAGCACCAAGGGAGCGAACACTGAAGCTTTCTTT,CASSTKGANTEAFF
-,TRBD2,TRBJ2-1,TRBV27,TGTGCCAGCAGTTTCGGGAGGTCTTACAATGAGCAGTTCTTC,CASSFGRSYNEQFF
-,TRBD1,TRBJ1-5,TRBV30,TGTGCCTGGAGTGCGGACAGGGGTCCCCCTAATCAGCCCCAGCATTTT,CAWSADRGPPNQPQHF
-,-,TRBJ1-2,TRBV5-3,TGTGCCAGATCTCGAGGAGCGGTGAGAAAGGCCTATGGCTACACCTTC,CARSRGAVRKAYGYTF
-,-,TRBJ2-1,TRBV18,TGTGCCAGCTCACCGTCAGGGCACAGGATACTAGTGCCGTACAATGAGCAGTTCTTC,CASSPSGHRILVPYNEQFF
once,-,TRBJ2-7,TRBV27,TGTGCCAGCAGTTTATTCTTCTCTTACGAGCAGTACTTC,CASSLFFSYEQYF
-,-,TRBJ1-2,TRBV11-2,TGTGCCAGCAGCCGCATGGGGGCGGCCGGCTACACCTTC,CASSRMGAAGYTF
-,TRBD2,TRBJ2-5,TRBV7-9,TGTGCCAGCACCGAGCGGGAGGGCGTCATTGAGACCCAGTACTTC,CASTEREGVIETQYF
-,-,TRBJ2-5,TRBV5-1,TGCGCCAGCAGCCCCGGGGCTGCGCAAGAGACCCAGTACTTC,CASSPGAAQETQYF
-,-,TRBJ1-4,TRBV18,TGTGCCAGCTCACCGCCAGCAACTAATGAAAAACTGTTTTTT,CASSPPATNEKLFF
-,-,TRBJ2-7,TRBV5-4,TGTGCCAGCAGGTTGTTGGGCGGGTCTACGATTGACGAGCAGTACTTC,CASRLLGGSTIDEQYF
-,TRBD2,TRBJ2-1,TRBV4-1,TGCGCCAGCAGCCAAGTCGGACTAGCGGGGTACAATGAGCAGTTCTTC,CASSQVGLAGYNEQFF
-,TRBD2,TRBJ2-1,TRBV30,TGTGCCTGGACTAGCGGGAATGAGCAGTTCTTC,CAWTSGNEQFF
-,-,TRBJ2-4,TRBV2,TGTGCCAGCAGGACGGGACATCGACTAGCCAAAAACATTCAGTACTTC,CASRTGHRLAKNIQYF
-,-,TRBJ1-5,TRBV2,TGTGCCAGCATGAGCGGATACAATCAGCCCCAGCATTTT,CASMSGYNQPQHF
-,TRBD2,TRBJ2-7,TRBV5-6,TGTGCCAGCAGCCCGGGAGGAGCTCCGGAGCAGTACTTC,CASSPGGAPEQYF
-,-,TRBJ1-1,TRBV5-4,TGTGCCAGCAGCTTTGGTGCGAACACTGAAGCTTTCTTT,CASSFGANTEAFF
-,-,TRBJ2-7,TRBV7-9,TGTGCCAGCAGCTTGGTAGGGGGGTCCTACGAGCAGTACTTC,CASSLVGGSYEQYF
-,TRBD1,TRBJ2-7,TRBV7-9,TGTGCCAGCAGGTGGGGACAGGGGGACCACGAGCAGTACTTC,CASRWGQGDHEQYF
once,-,TRBJ2-7,TRBV10-3,TGTGCCATCAGTGAGTCGAACAGGGAACTCGAGCAGTACTTC,CAISESNRELEQYF
-,-,TRBJ2-2,TRBV27,TGTGCCAGCAGTTTATCCAAGACAAGCACCGGGGAGCTGTTTTTT,CASSLSKTSTGELFF
few,-,TRBJ2-3,TRBV2,TGTGCCAGCGGGACGGACTACACAGATACGCAGTATTTT,CASGTDYTDTQYF